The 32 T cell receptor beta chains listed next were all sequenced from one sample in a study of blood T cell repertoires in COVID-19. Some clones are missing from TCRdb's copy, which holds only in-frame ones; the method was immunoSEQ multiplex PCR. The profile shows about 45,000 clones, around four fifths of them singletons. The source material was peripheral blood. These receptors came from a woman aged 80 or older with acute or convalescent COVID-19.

As DNA, the CDR3 is TGTGCCAGCAGTGAAATAGCGGCCACAGATACGCAGTATTTT. It is translated as CASSEIAATDTQYF. The chain has TRBV6-1 and TRBJ2-3; maybe TRBD2 (6 bases). V dropped 2 bases and J dropped 2 bases, with 8 bases sitting between them. Germline CDR1 MNHNS, CDR2 SASEGT. This CDR3 has 14 residues.

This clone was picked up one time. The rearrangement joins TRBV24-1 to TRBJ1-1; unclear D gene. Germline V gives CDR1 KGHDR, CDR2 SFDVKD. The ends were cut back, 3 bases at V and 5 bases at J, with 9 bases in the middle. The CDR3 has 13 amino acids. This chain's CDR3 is CATSDAQLTEAFF. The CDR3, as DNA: TGTGCCACCAGTGATGCTCAGTTAACTGAAGCTTTCTTT.

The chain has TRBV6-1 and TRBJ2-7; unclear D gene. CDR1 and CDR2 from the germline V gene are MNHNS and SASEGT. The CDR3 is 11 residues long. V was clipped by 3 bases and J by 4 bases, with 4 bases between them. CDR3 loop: CASSDMYEQYF. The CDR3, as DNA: TGTGCCAGCAGTGATATGTACGAGCAGTACTTC.

The CDR3 bases are TGTGCCAGCCAGCGGTTGTTCGAGGATGAGCAGTTCTTC. Amino acids: CASQRLFEDEQFF. The chain couples TRBV7-9 to TRBJ2-1, with TRBD2 as a possible D gene (5 bases). V was clipped by 8 bases and J by 8 bases, with 16 bases between them. Germline V gene sequence: CDR1 SEHNR, CDR2 FQNEAQ (reference sequence). The CDR3 is 13 amino acids.

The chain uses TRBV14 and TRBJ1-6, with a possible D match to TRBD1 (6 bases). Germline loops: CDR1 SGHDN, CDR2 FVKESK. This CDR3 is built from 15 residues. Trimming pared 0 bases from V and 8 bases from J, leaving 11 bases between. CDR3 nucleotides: TGTGCCAGCAGCCAAGATTTGGGGGCGCATTCACCCCTCCACTTT. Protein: CASSQDLGAHSPLHF.

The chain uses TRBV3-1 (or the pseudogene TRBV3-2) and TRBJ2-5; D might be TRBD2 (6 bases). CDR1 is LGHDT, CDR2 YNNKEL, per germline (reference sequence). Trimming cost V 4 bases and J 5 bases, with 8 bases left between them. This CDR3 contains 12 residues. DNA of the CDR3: TGTGCCAGCAGCCGACTAGGGGAGACCCAGTACTTC. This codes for CASSRLGETQYF.

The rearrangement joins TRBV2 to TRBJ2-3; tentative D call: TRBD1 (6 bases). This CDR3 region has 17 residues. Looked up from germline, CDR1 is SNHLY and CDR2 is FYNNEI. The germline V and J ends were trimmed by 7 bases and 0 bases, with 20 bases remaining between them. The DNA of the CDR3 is TGTGCCAGCACCGAGCTTACAGGGCTCTTGAGCACAGATACGCAGTATTTT. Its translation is CASTELTGLLSTDTQYF.

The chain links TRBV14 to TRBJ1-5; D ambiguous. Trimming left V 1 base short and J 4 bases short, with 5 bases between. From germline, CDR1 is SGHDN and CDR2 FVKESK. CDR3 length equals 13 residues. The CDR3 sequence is CASSQVQNQPQHF. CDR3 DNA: TGTGCCAGCAGCCAAGTGCAGAATCAGCCCCAGCATTTT.

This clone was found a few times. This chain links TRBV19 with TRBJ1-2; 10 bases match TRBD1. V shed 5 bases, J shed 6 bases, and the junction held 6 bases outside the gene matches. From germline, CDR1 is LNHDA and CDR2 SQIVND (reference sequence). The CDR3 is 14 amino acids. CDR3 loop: CASSWDRGTNGYTF. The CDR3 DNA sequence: TGTGCCAGTAGTTGGGACAGGGGCACAAATGGCTACACCTTC.

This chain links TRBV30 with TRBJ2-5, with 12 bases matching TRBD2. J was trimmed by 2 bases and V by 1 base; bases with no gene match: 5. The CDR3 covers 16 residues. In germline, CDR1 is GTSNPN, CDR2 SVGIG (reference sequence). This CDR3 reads CAWSGTSGGIQETQYF. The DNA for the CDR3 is TGTGCCTGGAGTGGCACTAGCGGGGGGATTCAAGAGACCCAGTACTTC.

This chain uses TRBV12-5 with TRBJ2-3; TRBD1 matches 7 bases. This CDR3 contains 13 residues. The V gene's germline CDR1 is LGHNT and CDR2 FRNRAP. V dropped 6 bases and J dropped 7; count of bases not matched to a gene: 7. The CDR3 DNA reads TGTGCTAGTGGGTCCCCGACAGGGAATACGCAGTATTTT. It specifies CASGSPTGNTQYF.

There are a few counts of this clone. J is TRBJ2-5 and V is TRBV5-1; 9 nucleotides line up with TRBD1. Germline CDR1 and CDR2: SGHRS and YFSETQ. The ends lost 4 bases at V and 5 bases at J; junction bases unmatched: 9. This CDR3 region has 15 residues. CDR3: CASSTQTGGTETQYF. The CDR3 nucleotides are TGCGCCAGCAGCACACAGACAGGGGGTACTGAGACCCAGTACTTC.

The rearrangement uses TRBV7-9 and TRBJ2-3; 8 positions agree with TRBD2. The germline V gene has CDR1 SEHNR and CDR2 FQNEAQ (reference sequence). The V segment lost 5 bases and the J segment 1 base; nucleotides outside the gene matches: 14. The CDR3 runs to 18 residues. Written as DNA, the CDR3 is TGTGCCAGCAGCCCCCCCTCGGGTAGCGGGGAAGGCACAGATACGCAGTATTTT. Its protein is CASSPPSGSGEGTDTQYF.

The CDR3 DNA follows: TGTGCCAGCAGCTTAAGGGGAGGGGAGACTAACTATGGCTACACCTTC. Amino acid sequence: CASSLRGGETNYGYTF. The J gene is TRBJ1-2, the V gene TRBV7-9; D is possibly TRBD1 (5 bases). The CDR3 contains 16 residues. Looked up from germline, CDR1 is SEHNR and CDR2 is FQNEAQ (reference sequence). V lost 2 bases, J lost 0 bases, and 13 bases lay in between.

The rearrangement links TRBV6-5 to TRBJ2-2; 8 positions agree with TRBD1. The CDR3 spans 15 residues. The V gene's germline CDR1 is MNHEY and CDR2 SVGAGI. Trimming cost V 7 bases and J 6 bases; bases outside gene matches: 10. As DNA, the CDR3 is TGTGCCAGCATCAGGACAGGGAATAGGGCCGGGGAGCTGTTTTTT. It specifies CASIRTGNRAGELFF.

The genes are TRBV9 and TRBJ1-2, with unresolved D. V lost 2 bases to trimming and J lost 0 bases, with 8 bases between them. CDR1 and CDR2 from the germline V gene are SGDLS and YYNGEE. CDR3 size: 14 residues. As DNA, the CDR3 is TGTGCCAGCAGCGTTGTACCAGCTAACTATGGCTACACCTTC. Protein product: CASSVVPANYGYTF.

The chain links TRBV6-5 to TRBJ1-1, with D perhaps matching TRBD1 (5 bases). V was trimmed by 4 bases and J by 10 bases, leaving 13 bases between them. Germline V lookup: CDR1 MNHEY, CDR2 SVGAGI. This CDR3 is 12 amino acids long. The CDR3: CASSWDGGVAFF. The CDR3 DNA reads TGTGCCAGCAGTTGGGATGGAGGGGTAGCTTTCTTT.

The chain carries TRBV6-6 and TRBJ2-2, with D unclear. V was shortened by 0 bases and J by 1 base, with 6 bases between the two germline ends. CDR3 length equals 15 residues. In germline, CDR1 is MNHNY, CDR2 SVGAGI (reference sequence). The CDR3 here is CASSYSRGNTGELFF. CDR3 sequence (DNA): TGTGCCAGCAGTTACTCTCGAGGGAACACCGGGGAGCTGTTTTTT.

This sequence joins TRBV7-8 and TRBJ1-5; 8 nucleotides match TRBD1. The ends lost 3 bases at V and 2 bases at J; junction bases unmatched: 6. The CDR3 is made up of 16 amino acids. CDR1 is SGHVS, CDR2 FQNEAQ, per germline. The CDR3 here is CASSFSGGYGNQPQHF. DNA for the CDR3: TGTGCCAGCAGCTTTTCAGGGGGCTACGGCAATCAGCCCCAGCATTTT.

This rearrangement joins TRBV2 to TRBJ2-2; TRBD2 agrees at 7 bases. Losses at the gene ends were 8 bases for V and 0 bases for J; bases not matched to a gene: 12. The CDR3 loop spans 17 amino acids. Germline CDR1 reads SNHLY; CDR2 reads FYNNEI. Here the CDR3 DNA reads TGTGCCAGCGCACCCCTAGGGCTAGCGGCGAACACCGGGGAGCTGTTTTTT. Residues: CASAPLGLAANTGELFF. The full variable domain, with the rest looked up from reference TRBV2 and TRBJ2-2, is EPEVTQTPSHQVTQMGQEVILRCVPISNHLYFYWYRQILGQKVEFLVSFYNNEISEKSEIFDDQFSVERPDGSNFTLKIRSTKLEDSAMYFCASAPLGLAANTGELFFGEGSRLTVL.

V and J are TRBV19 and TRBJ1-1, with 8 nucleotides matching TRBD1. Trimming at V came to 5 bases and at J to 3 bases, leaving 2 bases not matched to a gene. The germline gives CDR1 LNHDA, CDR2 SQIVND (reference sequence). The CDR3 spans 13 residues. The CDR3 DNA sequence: TGTGCCAGTAGTCTGGACAGGGACACTGAAGCTTTCTTT. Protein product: CASSLDRDTEAFF.

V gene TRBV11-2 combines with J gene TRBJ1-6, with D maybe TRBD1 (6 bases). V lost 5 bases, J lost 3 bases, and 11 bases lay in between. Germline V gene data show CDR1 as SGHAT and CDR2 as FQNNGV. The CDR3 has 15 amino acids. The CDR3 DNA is TGTGCCAGCAGCCTTAAGGACAGCTATAATTCACCCCTCCACTTT. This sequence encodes CASSLKDSYNSPLHF. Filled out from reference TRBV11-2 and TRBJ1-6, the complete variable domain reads EAGVAQSPRYKIIEKRQSVAFWCNPISGHATLYWYQQILGQGPKLLIQFQNNGVVDDSQLPKDRFSAERLKGVDSTLKIQPAKLEDSAVYLCASSLKDSYNSPLHFGNGTRLTVT.

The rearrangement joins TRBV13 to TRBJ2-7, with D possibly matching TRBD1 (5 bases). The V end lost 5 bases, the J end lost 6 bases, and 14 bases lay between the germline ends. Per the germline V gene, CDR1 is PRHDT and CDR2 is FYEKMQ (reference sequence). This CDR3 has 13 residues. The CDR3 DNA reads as TGTGCCAGCAGCCGGACACCCAAGGGCGAGCAGTACTTC. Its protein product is CASSRTPKGEQYF.

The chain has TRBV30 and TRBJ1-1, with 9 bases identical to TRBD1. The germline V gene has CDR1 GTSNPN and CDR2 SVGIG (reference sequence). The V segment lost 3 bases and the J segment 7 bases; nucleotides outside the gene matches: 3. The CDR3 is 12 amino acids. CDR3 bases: TGTGCCTGGAGAGCGGGACAGGGTGAAGCTTTCTTT. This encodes CAWRAGQGEAFF.

The CDR3 sequence: CASSLAFTTGAYTF. The CDR3 region has the DNA TGTGCCAGCAGCTTAGCGTTTACGACGGGAGCCTACACCTTC. The rearrangement joins TRBV7-9 to TRBJ1-2; no clear D gene. This CDR3 has 14 amino acids. CDR1 SEHNR and CDR2 FQNEAQ come from the germline V gene (reference sequence). V was pared by 0 bases and J by 10 bases, with 15 bases between.

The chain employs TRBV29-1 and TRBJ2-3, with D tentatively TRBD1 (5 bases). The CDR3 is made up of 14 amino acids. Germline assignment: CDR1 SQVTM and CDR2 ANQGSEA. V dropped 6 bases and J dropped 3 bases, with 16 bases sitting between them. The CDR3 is CSVVHQGFTDTQYF. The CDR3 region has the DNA TGCAGCGTGGTACATCAGGGATTTACAGATACGCAGTATTTT.

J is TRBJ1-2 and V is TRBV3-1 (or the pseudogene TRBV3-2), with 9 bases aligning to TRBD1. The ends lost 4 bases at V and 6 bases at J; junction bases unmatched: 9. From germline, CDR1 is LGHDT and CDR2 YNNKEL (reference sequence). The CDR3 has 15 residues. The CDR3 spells CASSRGQGQHNGYTF. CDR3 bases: TGTGCCAGCAGCCGCGGACAGGGGCAACATAATGGCTACACCTTC.

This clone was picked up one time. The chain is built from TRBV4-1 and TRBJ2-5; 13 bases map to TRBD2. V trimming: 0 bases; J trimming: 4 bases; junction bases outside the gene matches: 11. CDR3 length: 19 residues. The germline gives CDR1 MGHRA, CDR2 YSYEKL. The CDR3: CASSQDLVRLAGGGETQYF. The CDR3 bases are TGCGCCAGCAGCCAAGATCTAGTGAGACTAGCGGGGGGAGGAGAGACCCAGTACTTC.

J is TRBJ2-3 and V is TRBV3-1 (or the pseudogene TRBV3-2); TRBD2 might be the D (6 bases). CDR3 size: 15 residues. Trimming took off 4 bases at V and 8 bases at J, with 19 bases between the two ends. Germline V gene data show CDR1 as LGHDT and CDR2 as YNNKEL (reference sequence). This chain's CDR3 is CASSLTSLPTATQYF. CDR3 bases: TGTGCCAGCAGCCTGACTAGTTTACCGACCGCTACGCAGTATTTT.

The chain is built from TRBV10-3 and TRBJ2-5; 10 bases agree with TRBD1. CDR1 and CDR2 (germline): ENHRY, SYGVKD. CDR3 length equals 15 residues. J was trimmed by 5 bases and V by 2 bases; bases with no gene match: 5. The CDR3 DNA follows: TGTGCCATCAGTGAGGGGGGACAGGGGAGGGAGACCCAGTACTTC. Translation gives CAISEGGQGRETQYF.

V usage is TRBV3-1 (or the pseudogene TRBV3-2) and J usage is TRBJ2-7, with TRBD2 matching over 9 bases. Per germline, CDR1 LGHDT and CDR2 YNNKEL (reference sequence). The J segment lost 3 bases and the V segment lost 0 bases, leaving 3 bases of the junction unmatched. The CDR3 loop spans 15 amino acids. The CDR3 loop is CASSQDAGGGYEQYF. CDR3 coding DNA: TGTGCCAGCAGCCAAGATGCGGGGGGGGGCTACGAGCAGTACTTC.

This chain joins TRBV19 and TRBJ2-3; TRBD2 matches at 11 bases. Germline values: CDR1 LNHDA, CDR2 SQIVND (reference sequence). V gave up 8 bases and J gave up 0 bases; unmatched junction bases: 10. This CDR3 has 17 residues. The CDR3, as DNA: TGTGCCAGTCAGCCGGGACTAGCGGTTTCTAGCACAGATACGCAGTATTTT. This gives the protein CASQPGLAVSSTDTQYF.